The clone carrying this T cell receptor beta chain was observed many times. This sample is part of a study of blood T cells in healthy people across ages. Using a J-beta primer mix together with a sample-barcoded 5' primer, a second PCR was run for about 6 to 12 cycles. CDR3-containing paired-end reads numbering at least 2.5 million came from each sample. TCRdb itself ran the 5' RACE reads through MiXCR, one entry per CDR3 protein. This table holds more than 450,000 distinct CDR3 sequences, roughly a quarter found once. CDR1 LGHDT and CDR2 YNNKEL come from the germline V gene (reference sequence). The CDR3 extends over 13 amino acids. The V and J ends lost 1 base and 6 bases respectively, with 7 bases between them. Separately, the same data were catalogued under a study of T cells of mothers and their children. That paper notes: Addition of sample barcodes and 2-4 random nucleotides occurred through the M1S primer of the second PCR.

Sequencing was carried out using blood. This TCR was recovered from a boy between 2 and 10 years old in good health. The V call is TRBV3-1, the J call TRBJ2-4, with D perhaps TRBD1 (6 bases). The CDR3 spells CASSQAGVNIQYF. The CDR3 DNA is TGTGCCAGCAGCCAAGCAGGGGTAAACATTCAGTACTTC. Full variable domain (remainder filled in from reference TRBV3-1 and TRBJ2-4): DTAVSQTPKYLVTQMGNDKSIKCEQNLGHDTMYWYKQDSKKFLKIMFSYNNKELIINETVPNRFSPKSPDKAHLNLHINSLELGDSAVYFCASSQAGVNIQYFGAGTRLSVL.